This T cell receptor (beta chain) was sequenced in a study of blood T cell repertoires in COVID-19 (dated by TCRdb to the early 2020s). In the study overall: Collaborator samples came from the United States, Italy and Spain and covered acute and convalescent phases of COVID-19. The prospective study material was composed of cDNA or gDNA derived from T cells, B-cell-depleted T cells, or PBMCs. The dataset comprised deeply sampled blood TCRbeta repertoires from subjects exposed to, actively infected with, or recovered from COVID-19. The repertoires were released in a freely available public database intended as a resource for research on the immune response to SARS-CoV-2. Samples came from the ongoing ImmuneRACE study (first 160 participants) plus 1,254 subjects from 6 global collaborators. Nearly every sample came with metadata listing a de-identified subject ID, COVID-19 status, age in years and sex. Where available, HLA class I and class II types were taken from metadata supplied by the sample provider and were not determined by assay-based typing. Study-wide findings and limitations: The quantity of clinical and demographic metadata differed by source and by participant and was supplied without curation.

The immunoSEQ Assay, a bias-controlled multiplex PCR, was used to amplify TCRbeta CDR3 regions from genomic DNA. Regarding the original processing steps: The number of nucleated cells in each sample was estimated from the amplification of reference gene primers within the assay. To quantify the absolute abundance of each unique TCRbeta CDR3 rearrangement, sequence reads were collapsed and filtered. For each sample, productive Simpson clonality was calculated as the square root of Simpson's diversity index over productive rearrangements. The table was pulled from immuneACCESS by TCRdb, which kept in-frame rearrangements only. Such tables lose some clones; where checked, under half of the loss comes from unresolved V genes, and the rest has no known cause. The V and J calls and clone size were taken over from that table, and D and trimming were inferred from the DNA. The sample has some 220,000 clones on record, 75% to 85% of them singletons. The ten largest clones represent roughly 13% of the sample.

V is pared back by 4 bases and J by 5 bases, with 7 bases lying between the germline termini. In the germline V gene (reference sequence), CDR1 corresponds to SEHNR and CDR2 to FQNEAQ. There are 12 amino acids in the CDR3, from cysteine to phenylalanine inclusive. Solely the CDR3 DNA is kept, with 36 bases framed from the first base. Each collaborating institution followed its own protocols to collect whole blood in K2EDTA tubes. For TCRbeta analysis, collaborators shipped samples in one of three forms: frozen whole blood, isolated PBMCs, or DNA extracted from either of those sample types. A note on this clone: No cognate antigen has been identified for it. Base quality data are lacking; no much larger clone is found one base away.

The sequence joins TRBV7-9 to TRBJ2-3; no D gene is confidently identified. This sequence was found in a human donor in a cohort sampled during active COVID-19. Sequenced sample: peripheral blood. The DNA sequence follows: TGTGCCAGCAGCTCTATAAGAGATACGCAGTATTTT. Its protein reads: CASSSIRDTQYF.